This TCR beta chain was found in a study of Ad26.COV2.S vaccination and SARS-CoV-2 variants. The assay was immunoSEQ multiplex PCR, and TCRdb's table has in-frame clones only and misses some. The data contain 450,000 to 550,000 clones, about 89% of them singletons. Germline-derived CDR1 and CDR2 are MGHRA and YSYEKL. V was pared by 3 bases and J by 1 base, with 3 bases of the junction left unmatched. This CDR3 has 16 amino acids. This clone was seen more than once but under ten times. Treatment denoted: 15 to 20 received Ad26.COV2.S at low or high dose, single or two shots; several received placebo; per-sample allocation not given. The investigators took samples on day 63 after the first vaccine or placebo injection.

The sample in question was peripheral blood, obtained in a trial of Ad26.COV2.S vaccine versus placebo. The source of this sequence is a person between 18 and 65 years old who received the Ad26.COV2.S COVID-19 vaccine or a placebo. The V and J genes are TRBV4-1 and TRBJ1-5; 10 bases match TRBD1. CDR3 loop: CASSHPGQGSNQPQHF. The DNA of the CDR3 is TGCGCCAGCAGCCACCCGGGACAGGGGAGCAATCAGCCCCAGCATTTT.